Listed below are T cell receptor beta chains from one sample, sequenced in a study of naive and memory T cell subsets. TCRdb reanalysed the UMI-ligation and nested PCR reads using MiXCR and keeps one entry per CDR3 protein. The sample lists about 160,000 distinct CDR3 sequences; 22% were seen once. Material for sequencing was naive CD4+ T cells from blood. Receptors originate from a human donor in good health. Both conserved end residues are part of each CDR3. A D gene is named only where the DNA matches it firmly. Size values are once, few and many counts, or a class for expanded clones, and some rows have none.

clone_size j_call v_call d_call cdr3_aa cdr3_nt
NA TRBJ1-1 TRBV27 TRBD1 CASSKWTGGTFFMNTEAFF TGTGCCAGCAGTAAGTGGACAGGGGGGACCTTCTTTATGAACACTGAAGCTTTCTTT
few TRBJ2-7 TRBV25-1 NA CASGRGGGLTYEQYF TGTGCCAGCGGGAGAGGTGGGGGGCTTACCTACGAGCAGTACTTC
NA TRBJ1-5 TRBV28 TRBD1 CASSSERTGRNQPQHF TGTGCCAGCAGTTCGGAGCGGACAGGGCGAAATCAGCCCCAGCATTTT
few TRBJ2-5 TRBV5-1 TRBD2 CASSQGLVRETQYF TGCGCCAGCTCTCAGGGACTAGTCCGAGAGACCCAGTACTTC
NA TRBJ1-4 TRBV10-3 NA CAIRAVGEKLFF TGTGCCATCAGGGCGGTAGGGGAAAAACTGTTTTTT
NA TRBJ2-3 TRBV20-1 TRBD1 CSARIGRDSPITDTQYF TGCAGTGCTAGAATAGGCCGGGACAGCCCTATCACAGATACGCAGTATTTT
few TRBJ1-2 TRBV20-1 NA CSARVIGVSYGYTF TGCAGTGCTAGAGTTATCGGGGTTAGCTATGGCTACACCTTC
NA TRBJ2-1 TRBV5-1 NA CAITLETPHQDEQFF TGCGCCATCACGCTAGAGACCCCTCACCAGGATGAGCAGTTCTTC
many TRBJ1-2 TRBV20-1 NA CSASTGNYGYTF TGCAGTGCTTCGACAGGCAACTATGGCTACACCTTC
NA TRBJ1-2 TRBV7-2 NA CASRIANDYTF TGTGCCAGCAGGATAGCCAATGACTACACCTTC
NA TRBJ1-5 TRBV6-1 NA CASSEATGRNQPQHF TGTGCCAGCAGTGAAGCCACTGGTAGAAATCAGCCCCAGCATTTT
few TRBJ2-1 TRBV11-2 TRBD2 CASSLEGTSGGPKGQFF TGTGCCAGCAGCTTAGAAGGGACTAGCGGGGGACCGAAGGGGCAGTTCTTC
few TRBJ2-3 TRBV27 TRBD1 CASSFADRVTDTQYF TGTGCCAGCAGTTTTGCGGACAGGGTCACAGATACGCAGTATTTT
NA TRBJ1-1 TRBV20-1 TRBD1 CSARVGTGSREAFF TGCAGTGCTAGAGTAGGGACAGGGTCTCGTGAAGCTTTCTTT
NA TRBJ1-5 TRBV6-1 NA CASSARESNQPQHF TGTGCCAGCAGTGCAAGAGAAAGCAATCAGCCCCAGCATTTT
many TRBJ2-1 TRBV11-2 NA CASSSTGASYNEQFF TGTGCCAGCAGCTCGACAGGAGCCAGCTACAATGAGCAGTTCTTC
few TRBJ2-2 TRBV19 NA CASSTRPRGGSRELFF TGTGCCAGTAGTACTCGCCCTCGAGGTGGGTCGCGGGAGCTGTTTTTT
NA TRBJ1-4 TRBV5-1 TRBD1 CASSLEGQATTNEKLFF TGCGCCAGCAGCTTGGAGGGACAGGCCACAACTAATGAAAAACTGTTTTTT
few TRBJ1-1 TRBV29-1 NA CSVLWSGMNTEAFF TGCAGCGTTCTGTGGTCAGGTATGAACACTGAAGCTTTCTTT
many TRBJ2-7 TRBV18 TRBD1 CASSPTGKSSYEQYF TGTGCCAGCTCGCCGACAGGGAAAAGCTCCTACGAGCAGTACTTC
many TRBJ1-2 TRBV18 TRBD1 CASSPGTGKNYGYTF TGTGCCAGCTCACCAGGGACAGGAAAAAACTATGGCTACACCTTC
many TRBJ2-1 TRBV6-1 TRBD2 CASVRGGEQFF TGTGCCAGCGTTCGGGGGGGCGAGCAGTTCTTC
many TRBJ2-1 TRBV20-1 NA CSAGKGNEQFF TGCAGTGCTGGTAAAGGAAATGAGCAGTTCTTC